The next 7 T cell receptor beta chains were all read from a single sample in a study of immune cell composition in non-small cell lung cancer. Repertoires were generated with immunoSEQ multiplex PCR, while TCRdb's copy carries only in-frame clones and drops some. The profile covers about 2,400 clones, with roughly 84% appearing a single time and approximately 6.4% taken by the ten largest. The sample taken for sequencing was lung tumor tissue. These receptors all stem from a human donor with non-small cell lung cancer.

This chain uses TRBV5-4 with TRBJ2-5; 7 bases align to TRBD2. Trimming took 7 bases from V and 0 from J; bases not matched to a gene: 15. The V gene's germline CDR1 is SGHNT and CDR2 YYREEE (reference sequence). The CDR3 loop spans 17 amino acids. Here the CDR3 DNA reads TGTGCCAGCCGAATGGGGGGGAGCAAAACTTACCAAGAGACCCAGTACTTC. Translating gives CASRMGGSKTYQETQYF.

This sequence joins TRBV30 and TRBJ2-7; possibly TRBD2 for D (5 bases). This CDR3 is 12 amino acids long. The germline V gene encodes CDR1 GTSNPN and CDR2 SVGIG (reference sequence). Trimming removed 2 bases at V and 1 base at J, with 6 bases between. The CDR3 nucleotides read TGTGCCTGGAGTACGGGGTCCTACGAGCAGTACTTC. Amino acids: CAWSTGSYEQYF.

The rearrangement joins TRBV14 to TRBJ2-1; possible D gene TRBD2, 7 bases. The CDR3 runs to 15 residues. Germline V gives CDR1 SGHDN, CDR2 FVKESK. The ends were cut back, 4 bases at V and 6 bases at J, with 16 bases in the middle. CDR3: CASSLLTGRANEQFF. The DNA of the CDR3 is TGTGCCAGCAGCCTCCTTACAGGGAGGGCCAATGAGCAGTTCTTC.

This chain uses TRBV4-2 with TRBJ1-5, with D possibly TRBD1 on 5 matching bases. V was pared by 1 base and J by 7 bases, with 14 bases between. The germline V gene has CDR1 LGHNA and CDR2 YNFKEQ. The CDR3 loop spans 15 amino acids. The CDR3 region has the DNA TGTGCCAGCAGCCAAGTTGTAGGGGTTGGGCAGCCCCAGCATTTT. Translation: CASSQVVGVGQPQHF.

The V call is TRBV28, the J call TRBJ2-7; possibly TRBD2 for D (5 bases). This CDR3 contains 14 residues. The V gene's germline CDR1 is MDHEN and CDR2 SYDVKM. The V end lost 6 bases, the J end lost 3 bases, and 15 bases lay between the germline ends. The CDR3 DNA reads as TGTGCCAGCAGGTCTACTAGGACCAACTACGAGCAGTACTTC. This encodes CASRSTRTNYEQYF.

The chain carries TRBV19 and TRBJ1-1; no firm D call. Trimming left V 5 bases short and J 1 base short, with 11 bases between. The germline V gene has CDR1 LNHDA and CDR2 SQIVND (reference sequence). The CDR3 loop spans 14 amino acids. The CDR3 DNA is TGTGCCAGTAGTCCGTCGGGATCGAACACTGAAGCTTTCTTT. Residues: CASSPSGSNTEAFF. Full variable domain (rest looked up from reference TRBV19 and TRBJ1-1): DGGITQSPKYLFRKEGQNVTLSCEQNLNHDAMYWYRQDPGQGLRLIYYSQIVNDFQKGDIAEGYSVSREKKESFPLTVTSAQKNPTAFYLCASSPSGSNTEAFFGQGTRLTVV.

This rearrangement joins TRBV9 to TRBJ2-1; 15 bases fit TRBD2. CDR1 SGDLS and CDR2 YYNGEE come from the germline V gene. With V trimmed by 4 bases and J by 7 bases, 9 bases remained unmatched. This CDR3 spans 17 amino acids. CDR3 coding DNA: TGTGCCAGCAGCCCAGGACTAGCGGGAGGGCCACAGAATGAGCAGTTCTTC. It codes for CASSPGLAGGPQNEQFF.